This T cell receptor (beta chain) was identified in a study of T-cell reconstitution after alpha-beta-depleted transplantation in children. Study-wide points: T-cell counts and diversity were attributed mostly to newly produced T cells one year after transplant. Some patients' high day-60 TCRbeta diversity was attributed to recipient cells surviving conditioning. Reportedly, roughly two months post-transplant, alpha-beta T cells arose from several hundred expanded graft clones.

On this clonotype itself: Its antigen is undetermined.

Unique molecular identifiers were incorporated when the TCRbeta library was constructed. TCRdb ran MiXCR on the PCR reads and lists one entry per CDR3 protein. The table records about 980,000 distinct CDR3 sequences, around 30% of them present only once. The CDR3 consists of 16 residues. After removal of 2 bases from V and 4 bases from J, the junction contained 8 bases not matched to a gene. From germline, CDR1 is SEHNR and CDR2 FQNEAQ (reference sequence). Sample: PBMCs, mostly from graft donor cells, taken 360 days after TCRalphabeta/CD19-depleted stem cell transplant. The TCR originated in a boy in the first two years of life who had a stem cell transplant for SCID, so the T cells may come from the graft donor. This chain joins TRBV7-9 and TRBJ2-3; the match to TRBD2 covers 8 bases. The CDR3 sequence: CASSLHPAGDSDTQYF. The CDR3 DNA follows: TGTGCCAGCAGCTTACATCCAGCGGGGGATTCAGATACGCAGTATTTT.